This T cell receptor beta chain appears in the sequencing data of a study of T cells in Graves' hyperthyroidism and ophthalmopathy. Overall study: Peripheral blood specimens were obtained at initial diagnosis, prior to any treatment. The study, taken as a whole, reports: The model identified upcoming ophthalmopathy a median approximately six months ahead of onset.

Stable Graves' hyperthyroidism denoted no ophthalmopathy progression over 18 months. The CDR3 contains 13 residues. The V segment lost 6 bases and the J segment 3 bases; nucleotides outside the gene matches: 5. Per the germline V gene, CDR1 is MGHDK and CDR2 is SYGVNS. Amplified TCR beta CDR3 regions derived from RNA transcripts. In the first-round RT-PCR of the TCR CDR3, the HTBI primer set was used. TCRdb analysed the multiplex PCR reads with MiXCR anew, one entry per CDR3 protein. The repertoire has around 280,000 distinct CDR3 sequences, around 15% of them found once; the top ten carry around 8%. Note on this clonotype: Its antigen is undetermined.

The sequence derives from a woman aged 40 to 50 with Graves' hyperthyroidism. The sample consisted of blood. The chain combines TRBV25-1 with TRBJ2-7, with 7 bases matching TRBD2. CDR3 region: CASRGGVHYEQYF. The DNA of the CDR3 is TGTGCCAGCAGGGGGGGGGTTCACTACGAGCAGTACTTC.